These 23 T cell receptor beta chains share one sample of origin, sequenced in a study of CDR3 diversity in severe acne. TCRdb reanalysed the PCR reads using MiXCR and keeps one entry per CDR3 protein. The sample has about 93,000 distinct CDR3 sequences, around half seen once. Sequenced: blood. The receptors derive from a male donor in good health, serving as a control.

The V call is TRBV6-5, the J call TRBJ1-6; 8 bases are a match to TRBD1. Germline lookup yields CDR1 MNHEY and CDR2 SVGAGI. The CDR3 runs 16 residues. With 6 bases clipped from V and 9 bases from J, the junction kept 13 bases outside the gene matches. The CDR3 nucleotides read TGTGCCAGCAGCCACCCCCTCGGGACAGGAGGTTCACCCCTCCACTTT. Protein sequence: CASSHPLGTGGSPLHF.

This clonotype was recorded many times. V gene TRBV5-8 combines with J gene TRBJ1-1; D may be TRBD1 (6 bases). The CDR3 covers 15 residues. Germline loops: CDR1 SGHTS, CDR2 YDEGEE. V dropped 5 bases and J dropped 1 base, with 15 bases sitting between them. The CDR3 sequence is CASRPRGGENTEAFF. The CDR3 DNA reads TGTGCCAGCAGACCGCGTGGGGGCGAGAACACTGAAGCTTTCTTT.

Ten or more counts support this clonotype. The chain is built from TRBV6-5 and TRBJ2-7; 7 bases line up with TRBD2. Losses at the gene ends were 7 bases for V and 3 bases for J; bases not matched to a gene: 6. Germline V gives CDR1 MNHEY, CDR2 SVGAGI. This CDR3 is built from 13 residues. CDR3 DNA sequence: TGTGCCAGCACCCAGGGAGGGGACTACGAGCAGTACTTC. This sequence encodes CASTQGGDYEQYF.

This clonotype was observed a few times. This chain joins TRBV15 and TRBJ2-5; D is possibly TRBD1 (6 bases). CDR1 is LNHNV and CDR2 is YYDKDF in the germline V gene (reference sequence). The V gene lost 9 bases and the J gene lost 1 base, with 15 bases spanning the gap. This CDR3 is built from 14 residues. The CDR3 DNA reads TGTGCCACAGCGGCCGGGACACCCCAAGAGACCCAGTACTTC. This sequence encodes CATAAGTPQETQYF.

The chain has TRBV5-1 and TRBJ2-7; a weak D match, TRBD2 (6 bases). Trimming left V 4 bases short and J 3 bases short, with 17 bases between. Germline values: CDR1 SGHRS, CDR2 YFSETQ. The CDR3 has 15 residues. The CDR3 sequence is CASSLTGRGYYEQYF. The CDR3 DNA follows: TGCGCCAGCAGCCTGACCGGGAGAGGGTACTACGAGCAGTACTTC. The entire variable domain, with the rest obtained from reference TRBV5-1 and TRBJ2-7, is as follows: KAGVTQTPRYLIKTRGQQVTLSCSPISGHRSVSWYQQTPGQGLQFLFEYFSETQRNKGNFPGRFSGRQFSNSRSEMNVSTLELGDSALYLCASSLTGRGYYEQYFGPGTRLTVT.

The J gene is TRBJ2-5, the V gene TRBV12-3 or TRBV12-4, with D uncertain. The CDR3 is 11 amino acids. The V and J ends lost 3 bases and 7 bases respectively, with 6 bases between them. The DNA for the CDR3 is TGTGCCAGCAGTTTGAAGGGGACCCAGTACTTC. Amino acid sequence: CASSLKGTQYF.

The CDR3 here is CATSDGGVYGYTF. The CDR3 coding sequence is TGTGCCACCAGTGATGGGGGGGTCTATGGCTACACCTTC. The genes are TRBV24-1 and TRBJ1-2; perhaps TRBD1 as D (5 bases). Per germline, CDR1 KGHDR and CDR2 SFDVKD. The CDR3 contains 13 residues. The V gene lost 3 bases and the J gene lost 4 bases, with 8 bases spanning the gap.

This chain links TRBV6-1 with TRBJ1-1; D is possibly TRBD1 (5 bases). Looked up from germline, CDR1 is MNHNS and CDR2 is SASEGT. V lost 5 bases and J 0 bases, leaving 13 bases between the germline ends. The CDR3 has 15 residues. CDR3: CASSFNRDLNTEAFF. CDR3 nucleotides: TGTGCCAGCAGTTTCAACCGGGACCTGAACACTGAAGCTTTCTTT.

This chain connects TRBV2 to TRBJ1-2; D is perhaps TRBD1 (5 bases). Trimming stripped 8 bases from V and 4 bases from J, with 11 bases between. The CDR3 sequence is 12 residues long. Per germline, CDR1 SNHLY and CDR2 FYNNEI. The chain's CDR3 is CASGASGYGYTF. The CDR3 coding sequence is TGTGCCAGCGGGGCCTCAGGCTATGGCTACACCTTC.

By sample fraction, this clonotype is medium-sized. This rearrangement joins TRBV29-1 to TRBJ1-2, with TRBD1 matching over 7 bases. Trimming removed 7 bases from V and 4 bases from J; junction bases left unmatched: 6. The CDR3 runs 12 residues. The germline V gene encodes CDR1 SQVTM and CDR2 ANQGSEA. CDR3 in DNA: TGCAGCGATCAGGGGGTCGGCTATGGCTACACCTTC. It encodes CSDQGVGYGYTF.

This clonotype occurred a few times. Just one base apart from a much larger clone, this may be a read error. Since the CDR3 does not end with the conserved phenylalanine or tryptophan, this likely comes from a read error. The gene calls are TRBV19 and TRBJ2-1, with 9 nucleotides matching TRBD2. V shed 5 bases and J 7 bases; nucleotides not matched to a gene: 3. Germline CDR1 is LNHDA and CDR2 is SQIVND (reference sequence). The CDR3 extends over 13 amino acids. CDR3 coding DNA: TGTGCCAGTAGTCAGCGGGGGGTGAATGAGCAGTTCTCC. Translating it yields CASSQRGVNEQFS.

In regard to this clonotype: The conserved closing phenylalanine or tryptophan is absent in this CDR3, likely reflecting a read error. V and J are TRBV6-9 and TRBJ1-3; no reliable D call. The CDR3 loop spans 13 amino acids. V lost 3 bases and J lost 4, with 7 bases in between. Germline V gene lookup returns CDR1 MNHGY and CDR2 SVAAGI. The CDR3 is CASSYLHGNTIYL. CDR3 nucleotide sequence: TGTGCCAGCAGTTACCTTCACGGAAACACCATATATCTT.

The chain has TRBV20-1 and TRBJ1-1; 7 positions match TRBD1. The CDR3 sequence is 14 residues long. J was trimmed by 4 bases and V by 4 bases; bases with no gene match: 9. CDR1 and CDR2 from the germline V gene are DFQATT and SNEGSKA (reference sequence). DNA of the CDR3: TGCAGTGCTAAAGGACAGGCGGAGGCCACTGAAGCTTTCTTT. Its protein is CSAKGQAEATEAFF.

This clonotype was counted many times. The genes are TRBV24-1 and TRBJ1-5; the match to TRBD1 covers 8 bases. V trimming: 2 bases; J trimming: 6 bases; junction bases outside the gene matches: 5. The germline V gene encodes CDR1 KGHDR and CDR2 SFDVKD. CDR3 length equals 15 residues. The CDR3 region is CATSDSRGHVQPQHF. Here the CDR3 DNA reads TGTGCCACCAGTGATTCCAGGGGGCACGTTCAGCCCCAGCATTTT.

V gene TRBV5-1 combines with J gene TRBJ1-2; 11 bases are a match to TRBD1. Germline assignment: CDR1 SGHRS and CDR2 YFSETQ. This CDR3 spans 12 amino acids. V lost 3 bases to trimming and J lost 11 bases; unmatched junction nucleotides: 3. DNA of the CDR3: TGCGCCAGCAGCTCGGGACAGGGGGGATACACCTTC. Encoded protein: CASSSGQGGYTF. The full variable domain, in which reference TRBV5-1 and TRBJ1-2 provide the parts outside the CDR3, is KAGVTQTPRYLIKTRGQQVTLSCSPISGHRSVSWYQQTPGQGLQFLFEYFSETQRNKGNFPGRFSGRQFSNSRSEMNVSTLELGDSALYLCASSSGQGGYTFGSGTRLTVV.

The chain uses TRBV6-1 and TRBJ1-2, with unresolved D. The ends were cut back, 8 bases at V and 2 bases at J, with 15 bases in the middle. Germline values: CDR1 MNHNS, CDR2 SASEGT. The CDR3 has 14 residues. Here the CDR3 reads CASRGPRQNYGYTF. The CDR3 nucleotides are TGTGCCAGCCGGGGTCCACGACAAAACTATGGCTACACCTTC.

The chain carries TRBV20-1 and TRBJ1-1, with 7 bases lining up with TRBD1. J gave up 11 bases and V 3 bases, and 12 bases lay outside the gene matches. This CDR3 has 13 amino acids. In germline, CDR1 is DFQATT, CDR2 SNEGSKA (reference sequence). This CDR3 is CSASLTGDHEAFF. In DNA form, the CDR3 reads TGCAGTGCTAGTCTTACAGGGGACCATGAGGCTTTCTTT.

This clonotype has a count of ten or more. The chain joins TRBV19 to TRBJ1-5, with unresolved D. The germline gives CDR1 LNHDA, CDR2 SQIVND (reference sequence). The CDR3 length is 15 residues. Trimming removed 5 bases at V and 0 bases at J, with 11 bases between. DNA for the CDR3: TGTGCCAGTAGTTCCGGGATCAATAGCAATCAGCCCCAGCATTTT. Its translation: CASSSGINSNQPQHF.

This clonotype was counted ten times or more. The chain carries TRBV30 and TRBJ2-1; 8 bases agree with TRBD2. Germline V lookup: CDR1 GTSNPN, CDR2 SVGIG (reference sequence). The CDR3 consists of 15 residues. J lost 1 base, V lost 5 bases, and 7 bases had no gene match. CDR3 sequence reads: CAWGAGEQSYNEQFF. The CDR3 bases are TGTGCCTGGGGAGCGGGAGAACAATCCTACAATGAGCAGTTCTTC.

This clonotype was seen ten or more times. The J gene is TRBJ1-3, the V gene TRBV7-9, with a weak D call TRBD1 (6 bases). The CDR3 is made up of 15 amino acids. Trimming cost V 7 bases and J 0 bases, with 13 bases left between them. CDR1 and CDR2 (germline): SEHNR, FQNEAQ (reference sequence). CDR3 in DNA: TGTGCCAGCACCGAGGACAGTTCCTCTGGAAACACCATATATTTT. Its translation: CASTEDSSSGNTIYF. Full variable domain (remainder filled in from reference TRBV7-9 and TRBJ1-3): DTGVSQNPRHKITKRGQNVTFRCDPISEHNRLYWYRQTLGQGPEFLTYFQNEAQLEKSRLLSDRFSAERPKGSFSTLEIQRTEQGDSAMYLCASTEDSSSGNTIYFGEGSWLTVV.

The chain employs TRBV25-1 and TRBJ1-2; 7 nucleotides match TRBD1. This CDR3 has 15 residues. Looked up from germline, CDR1 is MGHDK and CDR2 is SYGVNS. Trimming removed 6 bases from V and 3 bases from J; junction bases left unmatched: 10. The CDR3 reads CASSVEGGVYYGYTF. CDR3 in DNA: TGTGCCAGCAGCGTTGAAGGGGGCGTTTACTATGGCTACACCTTC.

The chain couples TRBV6-5 to TRBJ1-1; no clear D gene. The CDR3 runs 14 residues. The V end lost 5 bases, the J end lost 0 bases, and 10 bases lay between the germline ends. Germline assignment: CDR1 MNHEY and CDR2 SVGAGI. CDR3 bases: TGTGCCAGCAGTGAGGTGGAGATGAACACTGAAGCTTTCTTT. This sequence encodes CASSEVEMNTEAFF.

To note about this clonotype: Lacking the conserved final phenylalanine or tryptophan, this CDR3 likely reflects a read error. The J gene is TRBJ1-2, the V gene TRBV7-3, with TRBD1 identical over 7 bases. CDR1 and CDR2 (germline): SGHTA, FQGTGA. V lost 4 bases to trimming and J lost 7 bases; unmatched junction nucleotides: 6. The CDR3 loop spans 13 amino acids. The CDR3 here is CASSSGQETGYTI. The CDR3 bases are TGTGCCAGCAGCTCTGGACAGGAAACTGGCTACACCATC.